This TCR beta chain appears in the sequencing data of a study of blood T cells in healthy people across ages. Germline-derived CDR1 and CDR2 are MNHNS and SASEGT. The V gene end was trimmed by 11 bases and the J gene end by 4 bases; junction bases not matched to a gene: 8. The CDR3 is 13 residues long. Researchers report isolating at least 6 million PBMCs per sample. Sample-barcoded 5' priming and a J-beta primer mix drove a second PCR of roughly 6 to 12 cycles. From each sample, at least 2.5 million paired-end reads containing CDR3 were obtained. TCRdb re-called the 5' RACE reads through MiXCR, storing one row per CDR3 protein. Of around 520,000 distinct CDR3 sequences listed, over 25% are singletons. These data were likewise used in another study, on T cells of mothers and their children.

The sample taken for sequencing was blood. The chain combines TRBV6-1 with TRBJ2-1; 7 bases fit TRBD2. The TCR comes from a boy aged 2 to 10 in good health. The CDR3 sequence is CAGSSGPYNEQFF. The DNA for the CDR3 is TGTGCCGGGTCTAGCGGACCTTACAATGAGCAGTTCTTC.